What follows is one T cell receptor (beta chain) and its context. Its specificity is unknown. The data are from a study of OX40 agonist ivuxolimab in advanced cancers. Study-wide points: CD8+ T cells showed, on average, more clonal expansion than CD4+ cells.

V gave up 4 bases and J gave up 6 bases; unmatched junction bases: 7. CDR1 SGHVS and CDR2 FNYEAQ come from the germline V gene. The CDR3 extends over 16 amino acids. Data came from immunoSEQ multiplex PCR; TCRdb stores just in-frame clones and leaves some out. The sample holds roughly 71,000 clones, 90% to 95% seen once. Sequences were derived from CD4+ or CD8+ T cells sorted from blood, sampled in a trial of the OX40 agonist ivuxolimab. The rearrangement joins TRBV7-6 to TRBJ2-3; 13 positions agree with TRBD2. The TCR was taken from an adult with an advanced solid tumor such as melanoma, head and neck, liver or kidney cancer. Written as DNA, the CDR3 is TGTGCCAGCAGCTCCTGGACTAGCGGGAGAGTGGATACGCAGTATTTT. Encoded protein: CASSSWTSGRVDTQYF. The variable domain in full, with the rest retrieved from reference TRBV7-6 and TRBJ2-3, is GAGVSQSPRYKVTKRGQDVALRCDPISGHVSLYWYRQALGQGPEFLTYFNYEAQQDKSGLPNDRFSAERPEGSISTLTIQRTEQRDSAMYRCASSSWTSGRVDTQYFGPGTRLTVL.